This T cell receptor (beta chain) derives from a study of post-analysis software for immune sequencing data. Germline trimming cut 1 base from V and 2 bases from J; bases unmatched to any gene: 7. The CDR3 sequence is 16 residues long. Looked up from germline, CDR1 is SGHVS and CDR2 is FNYEAQ. Overall study results and limits: Significantly lower normalized Chao1 diversity was found in patients with multiple sclerosis relative to controls. Included in a set of a handful of TRBV segments more frequent in patients than controls were TRBV5-6, TRBV5-1 and TRBV20-1.

Libraries were made from TCR beta cDNA, and they carried unique molecular identifiers. One entry per CDR3 protein, called by TCRdb with MiXCR from the PCR reads. The table lists 600,000 to 700,000 distinct CDR3 sequences, around 64% of them singletons. Concerning this clonotype: The antigen remains undetermined.

The sequencing input was blood. V gene TRBV7-6 combines with J gene TRBJ2-7; TRBD1 agrees at 8 bases. The TCR originated in a girl aged 2 to 9 with multiple sclerosis. The CDR3 DNA reads TGTGCCAGCAGCTTAGGGGGTCAGGGGGCAGCCTACGAGCAGTACTTC. Amino acids: CASSLGGQGAAYEQYF.